The source of this TCR beta chain is a study of cytomegalovirus exposure and HLA in healthy donors. Each of the donors was a healthy bone marrow donor. PCR primers comprised 60 Vbeta and 13 Jbeta primers. TCRdb's copy holds only in-frame clones and misses some; the assay was immunoSEQ multiplex PCR. Of 110,000 or so clones listed, approximately 69% are singletons. A remark on this clone: Its antigen remains unidentified.

Study observations and caveats: When analyzed later, a missense DCLRE1C variant was found to be linked to TCR beta V- and J-gene trimming.

This CDR3 spans 15 amino acids. CDR1 and CDR2 from the germline V gene are SGHRS and YFSETQ. V gave up 0 bases and J gave up 6 bases; unmatched junction bases: 5. The receptor was isolated from a man younger than 40 in good health and CMV-seronegative. Sequencing input: PBMCs. The gene calls are TRBV5-1 and TRBJ2-1, with 8 bases matching TRBD1. CDR3 DNA sequence: TGCGCCAGCAGCTTGGAAGGACAGGGTCGCAATGAGCAGTTCTTC. It specifies CASSLEGQGRNEQFF.